One T cell receptor (beta chain) is described in this entry. The data stem from a study of blood T cell repertoires in COVID-19. Here immunoSEQ multiplex PCR was the method, and the copy in TCRdb shows in-frame clones only, minus some. The sample has about 64,000 clones, around four fifths seen once; the top ten hold 10% to 15%. Germline lookup yields CDR1 MNHEY and CDR2 SMNVEV (reference sequence). V lost 6 bases to trimming and J lost 1 base; unmatched junction nucleotides: 12. CDR3 length equals 17 residues. The rearrangement links TRBV27 to TRBJ2-3; 8 bases map to TRBD1. Sequencing was done on a sample of peripheral blood. The sequence came from a human donor in a cohort sampled during active COVID-19. CDR3 region: CASSLRSRGPGTDTQYF. CDR3 in DNA: TGTGCCAGCAGCCTGAGGTCCAGGGGGCCAGGCACAGATACGCAGTATTTT.